This T cell receptor (beta chain) emerged from a study of blood T cell repertoires in COVID-19. Study information: Acute and convalescent COVID-19 samples came from the United States, Italy and Spain. T cells, B-cell-depleted T cells, or PBMCs supplied cDNA or gDNA.

This clone was counted a few times. As originally analysed: Counts of nucleated cells, estimated from reference gene primer amplification, were obtained. Data came from immunoSEQ multiplex PCR; TCRdb stores just in-frame clones and leaves some out. For V, J and clone size, that table is used; D and trimming come from the DNA. The top ten hold roughly 7% of the sample, which has under 200,000 clones, approximately 86% seen once. The CDR3 consists of 16 residues. Unmatched junction bases numbered 10, after V lost 4 bases and J lost 2 bases. Germline V gives CDR1 MDHEN, CDR2 SYDVKM. V and J are TRBV28 and TRBJ1-2, with 7 bases aligning to TRBD1. Sequenced input: peripheral blood. The TCR comes from a woman of 80 years or more in a cohort sampled during active or convalescent COVID-19. The CDR3 coding sequence is TGTGCCAGCAGTTCACAAGGGGACAGCCAGAACTATGGCTACACCTTC. This sequence encodes CASSSQGDSQNYGYTF.